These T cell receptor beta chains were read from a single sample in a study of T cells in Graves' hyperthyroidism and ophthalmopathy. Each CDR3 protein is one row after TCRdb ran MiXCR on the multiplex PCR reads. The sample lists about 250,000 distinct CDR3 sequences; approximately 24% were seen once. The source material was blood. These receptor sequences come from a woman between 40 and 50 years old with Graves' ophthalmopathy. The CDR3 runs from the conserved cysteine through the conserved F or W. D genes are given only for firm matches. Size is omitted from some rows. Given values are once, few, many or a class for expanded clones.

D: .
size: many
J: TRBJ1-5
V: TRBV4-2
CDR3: CASSPDLGARQPQHF
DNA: TGTGCCAGCAGCCCCGATCTTGGGGCTAGGCAGCCCCAGCATTTT

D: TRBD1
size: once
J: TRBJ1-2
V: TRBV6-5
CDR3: CASSYSTGTVYGYTF
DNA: TGTGCCAGCAGTTACTCGACAGGGACGGTCTATGGCTACACCTTC

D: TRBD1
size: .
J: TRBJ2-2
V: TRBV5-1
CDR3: CASSNDRAGTGELFF
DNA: TGCGCCAGCAGCAACGACAGGGCCGGCACCGGGGAGCTGTTTTTT

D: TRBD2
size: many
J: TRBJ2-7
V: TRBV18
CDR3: CASSTSGSSYEQYF
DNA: TGTGCCAGCTCGACTAGCGGTTCATCCTACGAGCAGTACTTC

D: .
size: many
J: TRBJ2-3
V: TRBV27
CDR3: CASSFETSPSTDTQYF
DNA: TGTGCCAGCAGTTTCGAAACTTCCCCTAGCACAGATACGCAGTATTTT

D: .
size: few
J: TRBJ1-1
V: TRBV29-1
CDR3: CSSSFGTEAFF
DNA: TGCAGTTCATCGTTTGGCACTGAAGCTTTCTTT

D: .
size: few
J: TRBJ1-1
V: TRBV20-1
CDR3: CSARGASGGEAFF
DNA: TGCAGTGCCCGGGGGGCCAGTGGGGGTGAAGCTTTCTTT

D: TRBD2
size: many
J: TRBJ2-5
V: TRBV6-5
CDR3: CASSYSTSGPGETQYF
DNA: TGTGCCAGCAGTTACTCGACTAGCGGGCCGGGAGAGACCCAGTACTTC

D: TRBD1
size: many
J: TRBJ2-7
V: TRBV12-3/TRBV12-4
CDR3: CASSHLSGTGAYEQYF
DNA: TGTGCCAGCAGTCATCTATCCGGGACAGGGGCCTACGAGCAGTACTTC

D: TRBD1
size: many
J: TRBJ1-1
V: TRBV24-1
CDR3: CATSETGGADTEAFF
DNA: TGTGCCACCAGTGAAACAGGGGGGGCGGACACTGAAGCTTTCTTT

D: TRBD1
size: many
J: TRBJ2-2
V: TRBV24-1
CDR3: CATSETGTGSTGELFF
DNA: TGTGCCACCAGTGAGACCGGGACAGGTAGCACCGGGGAGCTGTTTTTT

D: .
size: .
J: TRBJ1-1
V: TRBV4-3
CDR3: CASSHTGRYPEAFF
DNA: TGCGCCAGCAGCCACACAGGGCGTTACCCTGAAGCTTTCTTT

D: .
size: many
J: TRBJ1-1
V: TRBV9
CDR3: CASSVDVLNTEAFF
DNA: TGTGCCAGCAGCGTAGACGTCTTGAACACTGAAGCTTTCTTT

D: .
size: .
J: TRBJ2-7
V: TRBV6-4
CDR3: CAISESSPYEQYF
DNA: TGTGCCATCAGTGAGTCGTCACCATACGAGCAGTACTTC

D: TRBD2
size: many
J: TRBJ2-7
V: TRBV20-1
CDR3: CSARIPGLAGDEQYF
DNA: TGCAGTGCTAGAATCCCGGGACTAGCGGGAGACGAGCAGTACTTC

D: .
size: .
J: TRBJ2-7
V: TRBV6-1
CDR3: CASSGPLGPSYEQYF
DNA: TGTGCCAGCAGTGGACCACTGGGACCCTCCTACGAGCAGTACTTC

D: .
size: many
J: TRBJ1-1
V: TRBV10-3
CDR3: CAISGGAGTEAFF
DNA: TGTGCCATCAGCGGGGGGGCAGGCACTGAAGCTTTCTTT

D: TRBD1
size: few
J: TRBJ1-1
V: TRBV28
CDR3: CASSRGQARNTEAFF
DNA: TGTGCCAGCAGCCGAGGACAGGCCCGGAACACTGAAGCTTTCTTT

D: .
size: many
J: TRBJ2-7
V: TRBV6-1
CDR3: CASRLGTEQYF
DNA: TGTGCCAGCAGATTGGGGACCGAGCAGTACTTC

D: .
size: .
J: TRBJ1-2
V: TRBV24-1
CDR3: CATSEGVGGYTF
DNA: TGTGCCACCAGTGAAGGGGTCGGAGGCTACACCTTC

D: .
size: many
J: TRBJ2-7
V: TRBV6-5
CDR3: CASGSLGRGQYF
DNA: TGTGCCAGCGGTTCCCTTGGCCGGGGCCAGTACTTC

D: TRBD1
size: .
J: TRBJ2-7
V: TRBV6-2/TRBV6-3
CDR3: CASTRGSGATSYEQYF
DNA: TGTGCCAGCACCAGGGGGAGCGGCGCAACCTCCTACGAGCAGTACTTC

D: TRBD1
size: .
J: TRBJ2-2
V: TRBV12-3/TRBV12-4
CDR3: CASSLNVFDRGAMAGELFF
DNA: TGTGCCAGCAGTTTAAACGTTTTCGACAGGGGCGCAATGGCCGGGGAGCTGTTTTTT

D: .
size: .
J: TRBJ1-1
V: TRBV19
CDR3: CASSLKRGYNTEAFF
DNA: TGTGCCAGTAGCCTGAAGAGGGGTTACAACACTGAAGCTTTCTTT

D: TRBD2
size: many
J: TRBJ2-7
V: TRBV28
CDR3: CASSLSGRAYEQYF
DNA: TGTGCCAGCAGTTTGAGCGGGAGGGCCTACGAGCAGTACTTC

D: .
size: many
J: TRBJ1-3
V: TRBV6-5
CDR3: CATYSVDASGNTIYF
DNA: TGTGCCACATATTCGGTCGACGCATCTGGAAACACCATATATTTT

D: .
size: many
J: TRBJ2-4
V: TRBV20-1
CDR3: CSAREDGSPKNIQYF
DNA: TGCAGTGCTAGAGAGGACGGCTCTCCCAAAAACATTCAGTACTTC

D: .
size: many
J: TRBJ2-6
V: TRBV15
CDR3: CATSRGASGANVLTF
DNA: TGTGCCACCAGCAGAGGAGCCTCTGGGGCCAACGTCCTGACTTTC

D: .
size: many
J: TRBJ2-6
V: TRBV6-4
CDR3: CASSRGALSSGANVLTF
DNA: TGTGCCAGCAGCCGGGGGGCATTGAGCTCTGGGGCCAACGTCCTGACTTTC

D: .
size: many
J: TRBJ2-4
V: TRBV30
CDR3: CAWRTGPVKNIQYF
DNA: TGTGCCTGGAGAACGGGACCTGTAAAAAACATTCAGTACTTC

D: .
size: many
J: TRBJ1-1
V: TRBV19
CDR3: CASSIAGASTEAFF
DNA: TGTGCCAGTAGTATAGCAGGGGCGTCCACTGAAGCTTTCTTT

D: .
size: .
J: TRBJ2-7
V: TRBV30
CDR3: CAWRGSLSSYEQYF
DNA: TGTGCCTGGAGGGGCTCGTTGAGCTCCTACGAGCAGTACTTC

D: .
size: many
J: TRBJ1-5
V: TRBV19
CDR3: CASSIRGGLNQPQHF
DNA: TGTGCCAGTAGTATAAGGGGGGGCCTCAATCAGCCCCAGCATTTT

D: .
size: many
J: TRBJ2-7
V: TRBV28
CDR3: CASSFLPGSDEQYF
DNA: TGTGCCAGCAGTTTCCTTCCGGGAAGCGACGAGCAGTACTTC

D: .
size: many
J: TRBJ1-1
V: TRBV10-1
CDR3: CASSESGRGTNTEAFF
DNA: TGCGCCAGCAGTGAGTCGGGCAGGGGAACGAACACTGAAGCTTTCTTT

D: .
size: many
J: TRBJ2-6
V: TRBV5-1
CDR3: CASSRLNSGANVLTF
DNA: TGCGCCAGCAGCCGTTTAAACTCTGGGGCCAACGTCCTGACTTTC

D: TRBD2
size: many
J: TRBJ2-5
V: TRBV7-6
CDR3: CASSLVTGTSGRTEETQYF
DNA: TGTGCCAGCAGCTTAGTCACCGGGACTAGCGGGAGGACCGAAGAGACCCAGTACTTC

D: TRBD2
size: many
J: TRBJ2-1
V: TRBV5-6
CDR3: CASSPAGLGDQDEQFF
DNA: TGTGCCAGCAGCCCGGCTGGACTAGGGGATCAGGATGAGCAGTTCTTC

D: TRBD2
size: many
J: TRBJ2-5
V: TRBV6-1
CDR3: CASSELGRGETQYF
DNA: TGTGCCAGCAGTGAGCTGGGGAGGGGAGAGACCCAGTACTTC

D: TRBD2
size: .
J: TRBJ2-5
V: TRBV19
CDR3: CASSPGLAGAKETQYF
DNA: TGTGCCAGTAGTCCGGGACTAGCGGGAGCAAAAGAGACCCAGTACTTC

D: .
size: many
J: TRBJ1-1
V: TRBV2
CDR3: CASSEMGGNTEAFF
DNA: TGTGCCAGCAGTGAAATGGGGGGGAACACTGAAGCTTTCTTT

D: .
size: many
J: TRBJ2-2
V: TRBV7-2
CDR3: CASSRDFSFTGELFF
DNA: TGTGCCAGCAGCCGGGACTTCTCATTCACCGGGGAGCTGTTTTTT

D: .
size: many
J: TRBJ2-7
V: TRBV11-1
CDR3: CASSPLGAWYEQYF
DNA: TGTGCCAGCAGCCCACTGGGAGCTTGGTACGAGCAGTACTTC

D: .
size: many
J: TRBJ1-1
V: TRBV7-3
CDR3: CASTHSGGATEAFF
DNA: TGTGCCAGCACCCACTCCGGGGGTGCCACTGAAGCTTTCTTT

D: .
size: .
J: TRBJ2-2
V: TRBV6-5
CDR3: CASSSASAVVPGELFF
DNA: TGTGCCAGCAGTTCAGCGTCGGCAGTGGTTCCCGGGGAGCTGTTTTTT

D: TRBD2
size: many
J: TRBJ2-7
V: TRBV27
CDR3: CASSATSGRYEQYF
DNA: TGTGCCAGCAGCGCAACTAGCGGGAGGTACGAGCAGTACTTC

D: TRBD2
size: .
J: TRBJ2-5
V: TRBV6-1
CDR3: CASNGYQGGETQYF
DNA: TGTGCCAGCAACGGGTATCAGGGAGGGGAGACCCAGTACTTC

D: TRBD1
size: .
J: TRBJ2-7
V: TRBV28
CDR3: CASRNTGTGSYEQYF
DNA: TGTGCCAGCAGAAACACCGGGACAGGGTCCTACGAGCAGTACTTC